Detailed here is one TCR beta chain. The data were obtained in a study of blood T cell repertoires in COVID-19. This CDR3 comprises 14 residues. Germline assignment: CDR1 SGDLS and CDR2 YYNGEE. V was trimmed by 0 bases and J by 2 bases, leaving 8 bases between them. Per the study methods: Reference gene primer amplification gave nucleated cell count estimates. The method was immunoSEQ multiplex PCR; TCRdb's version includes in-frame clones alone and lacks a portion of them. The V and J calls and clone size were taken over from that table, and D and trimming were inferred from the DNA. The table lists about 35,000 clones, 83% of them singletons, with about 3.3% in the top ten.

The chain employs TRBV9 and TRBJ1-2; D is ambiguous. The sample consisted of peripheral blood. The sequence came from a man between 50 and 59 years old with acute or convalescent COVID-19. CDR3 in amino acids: CASSVGGGNYGYTF. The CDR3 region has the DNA TGTGCCAGCAGCGTAGGAGGAGGGAACTATGGCTACACCTTC.